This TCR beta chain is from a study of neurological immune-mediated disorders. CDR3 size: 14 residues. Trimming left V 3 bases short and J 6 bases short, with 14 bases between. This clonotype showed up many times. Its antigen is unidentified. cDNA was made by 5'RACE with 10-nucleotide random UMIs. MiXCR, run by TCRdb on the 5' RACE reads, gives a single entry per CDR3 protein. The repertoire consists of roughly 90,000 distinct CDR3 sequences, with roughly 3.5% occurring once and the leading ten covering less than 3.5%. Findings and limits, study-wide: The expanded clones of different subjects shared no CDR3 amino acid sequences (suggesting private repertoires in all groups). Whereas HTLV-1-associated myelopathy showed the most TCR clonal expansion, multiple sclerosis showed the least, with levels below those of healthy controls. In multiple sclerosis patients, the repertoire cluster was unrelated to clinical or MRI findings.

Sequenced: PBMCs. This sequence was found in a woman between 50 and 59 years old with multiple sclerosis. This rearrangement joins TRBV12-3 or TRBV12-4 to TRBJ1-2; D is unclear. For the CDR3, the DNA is TGTGCCAGCAGTTTCGTGAGGATTTCGGATGGCTACACCTTC. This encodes CASSFVRISDGYTF.